Following are 8 T cell receptor beta chains from one sample sequenced in a study of T cells in Graves' hyperthyroidism and ophthalmopathy. RNA transcripts provided the source from which TCR beta CDR3 regions were amplified. First-round RT-PCR targeting the TCR CDR3 was performed with the HTBI primer set. TCRdb independently ran MiXCR on the multiplex PCR reads; one entry per CDR3 protein. In the table there are about 760,000 distinct CDR3 sequences, roughly a third of which are singletons. The sequencing sample was made of blood. The receptors originated from a middle-aged woman with Graves' hyperthyroidism.

This clonotype was observed a handful of times. The chain has TRBV5-1 and TRBJ1-1; 8 nucleotides align to TRBD1. The CDR3 extends over 14 amino acids. With 4 bases clipped from V and 3 bases from J, the junction kept 5 bases outside the gene matches. Germline CDR1 is SGHRS and CDR2 is YFSETQ. The DNA for the CDR3 is TGCGCCAGCAGCGAGACAGGGGCCCACACTGAAGCTTTCTTT. Translated: CASSETGAHTEAFF.

The chain employs TRBV10-2 and TRBJ1-2; no reliable D call. Trimming shortened V by 8 bases and J by 3 bases, and 10 bases separated the two germline ends. The CDR3 has 12 amino acids. Per germline, CDR1 WSHSY and CDR2 SAAADI. CDR3 nucleotide sequence: TGCGCCAGCGCTCGGGGTGACTATGGCTACACCTTC. Translated, it gives CASARGDYGYTF.

This clonotype has more than one count but fewer than ten. This chain links TRBV7-8 with TRBJ2-2; D gene ambiguous. This CDR3 is 14 amino acids long. In germline, CDR1 is SGHVS, CDR2 FQNEAQ. The V gene lost 3 bases and the J gene lost 0 bases, with 5 bases spanning the gap. The CDR3 region has the DNA TGTGCCAGCAGCTTGCAGTCGAACACCGGGGAGCTGTTTTTT. Translating gives CASSLQSNTGELFF.

Many counts were recorded for this clonotype. The V call is TRBV29-1, the J call TRBJ1-2; D might be TRBD1 (6 bases). This CDR3 has 12 amino acids. V was pared by 1 base and J by 4 bases, with 7 bases between. Germline V CDR1 and CDR2: SQVTM, ANQGSEA. The CDR3 nucleotides are TGCAGCGTTGAAGCCAGGGGCTATGGCTACACCTTC. It specifies CSVEARGYGYTF.

The chain carries TRBV5-1 and TRBJ2-2; D might be TRBD2 (7 bases). V gave up 0 bases and J gave up 4 bases, with 13 bases separating them. CDR1 SGHRS and CDR2 YFSETQ come from the germline V gene. The CDR3 extends over 16 amino acids. Written as DNA, the CDR3 is TGCGCCAGCAGCTTGGTTTGGGGGGGCGGCACCGGGGAGCTGTTTTTT. It is translated as CASSLVWGGGTGELFF.

This clonotype was detected ten times or more. V gene TRBV7-8 combines with J gene TRBJ1-2; D is unclear. V lost 1 base and J 0 bases, leaving 9 bases between the germline ends. Germline V CDR1 and CDR2: SGHVS, FQNEAQ. The CDR3 sequence is 15 residues long. CDR3 in amino acids: CASSLDGEANYGYTF. CDR3 DNA sequence: TGTGCCAGCAGCTTAGACGGGGAAGCTAACTATGGCTACACCTTC. The full variable domain, completed using reference TRBV7-8 and TRBJ1-2, is GAGVSQSPRYKVAKRGQDVALRCDPISGHVSLFWYQQALGQGPEFLTYFQNEAQLDKSGLPSDRFFAERPEGSVSTLKIQRTQQEDSAVYLCASSLDGEANYGYTFGSGTRLTVV.

CDR3 in amino acids: CASSYLTDSPLHF. DNA of the CDR3: TGTGCCAGCAGTTACCTTACCGATTCACCCCTCCACTTT. The chain recombines TRBV12-3 or TRBV12-4 with TRBJ1-6, with D unclear. There are 13 residues in the CDR3. V was pared by 4 bases and J by 8 bases, with 9 bases between.

This clonotype was seen many times. V usage is TRBV7-3 and J usage is TRBJ2-5; D gene unclear. CDR3 length: 13 residues. V shed 5 bases and J shed 5 bases, with 12 bases lying between them. Germline loops: CDR1 SGHTA, CDR2 FQGTGA. The chain's CDR3 is CASSAVGMETQYF. The CDR3 nucleotides are TGTGCCAGCAGCGCAGTGGGTATGGAGACCCAGTACTTC. The whole variable domain, filled in from reference TRBV7-3 and TRBJ2-5, reads GAGVSQTPSNKVTEKGKYVELRCDPISGHTALYWYRQSLGQGPEFLIYFQGTGAADDSGLPNDRFFAVRPEGSVSTLKIQRTERGDSAVYLCASSAVGMETQYFGPGTRLLVL.